This T cell receptor (beta chain) was captured in a study of shared clonotypes between healthy human individuals (TCRdb year 2020). For the study in its entirety: The cohort included three men and two women between 18 and 49 years of age. To estimate repertoire size and how much clonotypes are shared between individuals, the study performed deep sequencing of blood TCR repertoires from five healthy adults. For each donor, CD4 naive and CD4 memory were each run on three plates, CD8 naive on two plates, and CD8 memory on one plate. To increase sequencing depth and limit assay-specific biases, different laboratories used diverse techniques to prepare libraries and sequence TCR repertoires. Each donor's leukapheresis produced roughly between roughly 0.9 and 9 billion PBMCs. What the research found in general, with its limitations: Compared with non-shared clonotypes, the clonotypes found in all four sorted-subset donors had higher generation probabilities. Sampling was limited to blood, and TCR repertoires in tissue likely differ from TCR repertoires in blood. Naive subsets generally had larger estimated clonotype richness than memory subsets. Incomplete sequencing was indicated by rarefaction of sorted-subset datasets, despite the large sequencing depth. Because the study included a small number of donors, the genetic and exposure-history diversity represented was limited. About 5% of naive CD4, 3.5% of naive CD8, 2.3% of memory CD4, and 0.35% to 0.5% of memory CD8 clonotypes were shared across four donors. Pairwise subsampling indicated that sequencing depth was expected to affect the degree of clonotype sharing among donors.

TCR CDR3 regions were amplified from genomic DNA by multiplex PCR using the deep immunoSEQ assay. Extracted genomic DNA from each cell subset was spread evenly across all wells of several immunoSEQ 96-well plates, with each plate serving as a replicate. For sorted subsets, around 0.2 ug of genomic DNA, equivalent to about 30,000 T cell genomes, went into each replicate PCR. Purified libraries were quantified with a Qubit 3.0 fluorometer, sized on a Bioanalyzer 2100, and re-quantified with the KAPA Library Quantification kit. Every immunoSEQ 96-well plate was sequenced on a separate single-read 150-cycle Illumina NextSeq 550 flow cell. The original methods were these. Because the immunoSEQ output held only junctional sequences and lacked quality scores, the filtering could not match the filtering applied to full-length reads. Sequences were annotated with PyIR, a Python wrapper for IgBLAST v1.9, and V/J genes and CDR3 were assigned using IMGT germline references. Reads were removed for weak V/J assignments (E-value above 1e-6), missing CDR3, stop codons, out-of-frame junctions, or ambiguous translated residues. V3J clonotypes were defined by identical inferred V gene, J gene, and CDR3 amino acid sequence. Percentage overlap between repertoires was calculated by dividing the number of shared unique clonotypes by the size of the smaller repertoire. Three approaches were used to assess repertoire richness: RTK rarefaction, the Chao1 estimator, and Recon v2.1 estimates of unobserved clonotypes. OLGA was used to compute generation probabilities for all TCRbeta clonotypes that the gDNA method yielded from a handful of donors. TCRdb re-hosts the immuneACCESS table, in-frame sequences only. Its copies lack some clones; in the studies checked, an unresolved V gene accounts for under half of them, and the cause for the rest is not known. That table furnishes V, J and clone size, whereas the DNA furnished D and trimming. The sample table contains around 1.4 million clones; only one count was recorded for approximately 98.5% of them. Of the sample, about 0.34% falls within the top ten clones.

Healthy HIV-negative adults with no recently reported acute infections or vaccinations were included as donors. All donors were Caucasian adults living in Nashville, Tennessee, USA. Magnetic negative selection was used to enrich CD4+ T cells, after which naive cells were positively selected on CD45RA and the negative fraction became the memory subset. Blood was obtained by leukapheresis, after which PBMCs were separated by Ficoll-Histopaque density gradient centrifugation and cryopreserved in liquid nitrogen vapor phase. Purity and quantity of every magnetically sorted T cell population were checked by analytical flow cytometry. Genomic DNA was isolated from each sorted fraction and quantified by UV absorbance on a Nanodrop 2000c. This clone was seen once. This clone's antigen is unknown. Base qualities were left out, and no much larger clone turns up one base away. In the germline V gene, CDR1 corresponds to SQVTM and CDR2 to ANQGSEA. V lost 6 bases and J lost 5 bases; the stretch between them is 19 bases long. Including cysteine and phenylalanine, the CDR3 has 14 amino acids. Just the 42-base CDR3 DNA is kept, in frame starting at base 1.

The TCR originated in a man younger than 40 in good health. This chain is built from TRBV29-1 and TRBJ2-5; the D match is possibly TRBD1 or TRBD2, with 6 bases aligned in each. Sequencing used naive CD4+ T cells sorted from blood. In light of the paper, this sample's cell subset or site label describes: CD45RA+ positively selected. Here the CDR3 is given as CSVSGRGTRETQYF. The DNA reads as follows: TGCAGCGTGTCAGGACGGGGGACACGGGAGACCCAGTACTTC.